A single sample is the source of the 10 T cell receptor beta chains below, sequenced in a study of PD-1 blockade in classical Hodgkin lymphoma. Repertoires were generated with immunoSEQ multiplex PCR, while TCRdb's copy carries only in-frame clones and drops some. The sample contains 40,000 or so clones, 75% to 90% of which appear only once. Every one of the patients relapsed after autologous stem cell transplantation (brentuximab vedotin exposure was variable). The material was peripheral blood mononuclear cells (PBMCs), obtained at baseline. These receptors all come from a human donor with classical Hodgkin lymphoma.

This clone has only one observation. The chain's CDR3 is CASSGAGTALTNEKLFF. The CDR3 DNA reads TGTGCCAGCAGTGGGGCAGGAACAGCTCTTACTAATGAAAAACTGTTTTTT. The chain recombines TRBV2 with TRBJ1-4; D uncertain. Trimming took 4 bases from V and 2 from J, leaving 17 bases between them. This CDR3 has 17 amino acids. Germline assignment: CDR1 SNHLY and CDR2 FYNNEI.

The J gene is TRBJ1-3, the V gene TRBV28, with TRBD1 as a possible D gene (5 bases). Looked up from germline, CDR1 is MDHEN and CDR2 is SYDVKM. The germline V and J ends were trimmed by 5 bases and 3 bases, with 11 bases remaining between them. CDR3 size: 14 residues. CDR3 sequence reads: CASSGPGLGNTIYF. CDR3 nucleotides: TGTGCCAGCAGTGGACCGGGACTTGGAAACACCATATATTTT.

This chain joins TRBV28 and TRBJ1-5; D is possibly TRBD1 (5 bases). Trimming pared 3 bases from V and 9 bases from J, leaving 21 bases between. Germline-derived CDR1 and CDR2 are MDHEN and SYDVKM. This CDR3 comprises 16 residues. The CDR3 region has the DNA TGTGCCAGCAGTTTGGCGGAGTGGGGCCGGGATTTGCCCCAGCATTTT. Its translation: CASSLAEWGRDLPQHF.

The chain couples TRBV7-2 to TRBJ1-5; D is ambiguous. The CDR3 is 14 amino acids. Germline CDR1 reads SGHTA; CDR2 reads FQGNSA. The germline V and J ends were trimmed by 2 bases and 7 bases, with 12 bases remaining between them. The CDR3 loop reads CASSLSPPPQPQHF. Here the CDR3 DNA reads TGTGCCAGCAGCTTATCCCCCCCGCCCCAGCCCCAGCATTTT.

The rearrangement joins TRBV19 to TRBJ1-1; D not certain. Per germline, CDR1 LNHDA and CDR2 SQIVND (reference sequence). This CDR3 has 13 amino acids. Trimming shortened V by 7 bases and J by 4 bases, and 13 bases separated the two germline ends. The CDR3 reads CASKKEAGTEAFF. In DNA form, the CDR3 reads TGTGCCAGTAAAAAGGAGGCGGGCACTGAAGCTTTCTTT.

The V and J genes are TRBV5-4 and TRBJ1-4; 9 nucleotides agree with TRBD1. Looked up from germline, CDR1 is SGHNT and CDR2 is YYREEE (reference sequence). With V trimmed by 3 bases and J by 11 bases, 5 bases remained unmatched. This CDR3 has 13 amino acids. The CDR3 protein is CASSWGQGGKLFF. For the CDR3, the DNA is TGTGCCAGCAGCTGGGGACAGGGAGGGAAACTGTTTTTT.

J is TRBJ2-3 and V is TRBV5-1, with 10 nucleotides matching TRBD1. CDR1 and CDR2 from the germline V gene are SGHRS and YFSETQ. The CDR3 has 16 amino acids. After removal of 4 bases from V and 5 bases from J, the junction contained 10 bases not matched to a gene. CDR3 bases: TGCGCCAGCAGCCGCACCGGGACAGGGGTAGGAGATACGCAGTATTTT. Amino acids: CASSRTGTGVGDTQYF. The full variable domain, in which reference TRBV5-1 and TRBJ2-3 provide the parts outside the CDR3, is KAGVTQTPRYLIKTRGQQVTLSCSPISGHRSVSWYQQTPGQGLQFLFEYFSETQRNKGNFPGRFSGRQFSNSRSEMNVSTLELGDSALYLCASSRTGTGVGDTQYFGPGTRLTVL.

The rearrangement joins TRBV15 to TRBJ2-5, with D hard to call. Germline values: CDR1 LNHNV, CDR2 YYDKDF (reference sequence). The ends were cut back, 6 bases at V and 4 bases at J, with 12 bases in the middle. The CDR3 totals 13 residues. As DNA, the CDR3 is TGTGCCACCAGTAACAGATTAAGAGAGACCCAGTACTTC. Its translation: CATSNRLRETQYF.

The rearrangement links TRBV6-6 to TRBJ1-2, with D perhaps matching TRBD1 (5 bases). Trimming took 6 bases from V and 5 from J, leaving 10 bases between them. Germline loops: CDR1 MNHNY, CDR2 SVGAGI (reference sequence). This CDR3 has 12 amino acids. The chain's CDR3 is CASSLGPYGYTF. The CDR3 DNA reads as TGTGCCAGCAGCCTGGGGCCTTATGGCTACACCTTC.

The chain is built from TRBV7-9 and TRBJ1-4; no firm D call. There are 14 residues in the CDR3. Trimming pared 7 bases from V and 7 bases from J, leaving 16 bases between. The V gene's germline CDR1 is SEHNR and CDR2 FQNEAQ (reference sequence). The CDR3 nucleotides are TGTGCCAGCAACGCCTACAGCAGTAGTGAAAAACTGTTTTTT. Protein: CASNAYSSSEKLFF.